The rows below give T cell receptor beta chains drawn from one sample of a study of blood T cell repertoires in COVID-19. Repertoires were generated with immunoSEQ multiplex PCR, while TCRdb's copy carries only in-frame clones and drops some. The sample includes approximately 100,000 clones, nearly 85% of them seen just once. The specimen sequenced was peripheral blood. The receptors come from a woman aged 50 to 65 with acute or convalescent COVID-19. CDR3s include the opening cysteine and the closing phenylalanine or tryptophan. D genes are given only for firm matches. The size of a clone is reported for some rows only, either as once, few or many, or as a class for expanded clones.

TRBV10-3	TRBJ1-2	TRBD1	.	CAISESNVRGSYGYTF	TGTGCCATCAGTGAGTCGAATGTCAGGGGGTCCTATGGCTACACCTTC
TRBV2	TRBJ2-2	TRBD1	.	CASRKQGAVPEGELFF	TGTGCCAGCAGAAAACAGGGGGCAGTACCGGAGGGGGAGCTGTTTTTT
TRBV13	TRBJ1-6	TRBD1	once	CASSLSTGGLGNSPLHF	TGTGCCAGCAGCTTAAGCACAGGGGGATTGGGGAATAGTCCCCTCCACTTT
TRBV7-8	TRBJ1-1	TRBD1	.	CASSPPGGNTEAFF	TGTGCCAGCAGCCCACCAGGGGGGAACACTGAAGCTTTCTTT
TRBV5-4	TRBJ2-2	TRBD1	few	CASSLTGTGTTGELFF	TGTGCCAGCAGCTTAACCGGGACAGGCACGACCGGGGAGCTGTTTTTT
TRBV5-6	TRBJ2-3	TRBD2	.	CASSERGAPLKRDTQYF	TGTGCCAGCAGTGAGCGGGGGGCCCCGTTAAAAAGAGATACGCAGTATTTT
TRBV3-1/TRBV3-2	TRBJ2-7	.	.	CASSQAGSEQYF	TGTGCCAGCAGCCAAGCCGGTTCCGAGCAGTACTTC
TRBV30	TRBJ1-6	.	.	CAWITGLSLHF	TGTGCCTGGATTACAGGCCTATCCCTCCACTTT
TRBV7-2	TRBJ1-1	.	.	CASSSQSSVEAFF	TGTGCCAGCAGCTCTCAATCTAGCGTAGAAGCTTTCTTT
TRBV5-1	TRBJ2-3	.	.	CASSVLVGTDTQYF	TGCGCCAGCAGCGTACTAGTGGGCACAGATACGCAGTATTTT
TRBV5-5	TRBJ1-4	.	few	CASSSYQKTNNEKLFF	TGTGCCAGCAGCTCCTACCAGAAGACTAATAATGAAAAACTGTTTTTT
TRBV5-1	TRBJ2-1	TRBD2	.	CASSLRTSGGDEQFF	TGCGCCAGCAGCCTGCGGACTAGCGGGGGGGATGAGCAGTTCTTC
TRBV6-6	TRBJ2-1	TRBD1	few	CASGGGQGIGYNEQFF	TGTGCCAGCGGGGGGGGACAGGGGATTGGGTACAATGAGCAGTTCTTC
TRBV6-4	TRBJ2-1	.	few	CASSDAGGPYNEQFF	TGTGCCAGCAGTGACGCAGGTGGCCCCTACAATGAGCAGTTCTTC
TRBV9	TRBJ1-2	TRBD1	.	CASSPGDRAQNYGYTF	TGTGCCAGCAGCCCTGGGGACAGGGCCCAGAACTATGGCTACACCTTC
TRBV5-1	TRBJ1-2	TRBD1	.	CASSLDRGYGYTF	TGCGCCAGCAGCTTAGACAGGGGATATGGCTACACCTTC
TRBV19	TRBJ1-1	.	.	CASSIQGTEAFF	TGTGCCAGTAGTATCCAGGGCACTGAAGCTTTCTTT
TRBV7-2	TRBJ1-3	.	.	CASSLPGLAGNTIYF	TGTGCCAGCAGCCTTCCAGGGCTGGCTGGAAACACCATATATTTT
TRBV7-9	TRBJ2-6	.	.	CASSSEGVGANVLTF	TGTGCCAGCAGCTCCGAGGGAGTTGGGGCCAACGTCCTGACTTTC
TRBV18	TRBJ1-1	.	few	CASSPDREGEAFF	TGTGCCAGCTCACCCGACAGAGAAGGTGAAGCTTTCTTT
TRBV3-1/TRBV3-2	TRBJ1-6	TRBD1	.	CASSQDGGTGSSPLHF	TGTGCCAGCAGCCAAGATGGGGGGACAGGGAGTTCACCCCTCCACTTT
TRBV7-7	TRBJ1-1	TRBD1	.	CASSLTGDSEAFF	TGTGCCAGCAGCTTAACAGGGGATAGTGAAGCTTTCTTT
TRBV5-1	TRBJ2-1	.	.	CASRSTHNNNEQFF	TGCGCCAGCAGGTCAACGCACAACAACAATGAGCAGTTCTTC
TRBV30	TRBJ1-6	.	.	CAWREAFYNSPLHF	TGTGCCTGGAGGGAGGCCTTCTATAATTCACCCCTCCACTTT
TRBV5-6	TRBJ2-2	TRBD1	.	CASSRDRSLTGELFF	TGTGCCAGCAGCCGGGACAGAAGTTTGACCGGGGAGCTGTTTTTT
TRBV6-5	TRBJ1-1	.	.	CASMSPLRTEAFF	TGTGCCAGCATGAGTCCCTTGCGCACTGAAGCTTTCTTT
TRBV30	TRBJ2-7	.	.	CAWNEGQSSYEQYF	TGTGCCTGGAACGAAGGACAGAGCTCCTACGAGCAGTACTTC
TRBV5-1	TRBJ1-2	.	.	CASSSGIPNSYGYTF	TGCGCCAGCAGCTCAGGGATTCCCAATTCCTATGGCTACACCTTC
TRBV4-1	TRBJ2-1	TRBD2	.	CASSQASGDYNEQFF	TGCGCCAGCAGCCAAGCTAGCGGGGATTACAATGAGCAGTTCTTC
TRBV5-6	TRBJ2-3	TRBD1	.	CASSTHGGTGISDTQYF	TGTGCCAGCAGCACCCACGGGGGGACAGGGATTTCAGATACGCAGTATTTT
TRBV10-3	TRBJ2-6	TRBD1	.	CAISGDLGQGAGANVLTF	TGTGCCATCAGTGGCGACCTCGGACAGGGGGCTGGGGCCAACGTCCTGACTTTC
TRBV5-1	TRBJ2-1	TRBD2	.	CASSLGLAGVKEFF	TGCGCCAGCAGCCTAGGACTAGCGGGGGTCAAAGAGTTCTTC
TRBV11-2	TRBJ2-7	.	.	CASSLEGRGIYEQYF	TGTGCCAGCAGCTTAGAGGGCCGTGGAATCTACGAGCAGTACTTC
TRBV5-3	TRBJ2-2	.	.	CARSLRGLTGELFF	TGTGCCAGAAGCTTGAGAGGACTAACCGGGGAGCTGTTTTTT
TRBV11-2	TRBJ2-3	.	.	CASRRLRSPGDTQYF	TGTGCCAGCAGGCGCCTCCGGTCCCCAGGAGATACGCAGTATTTT
TRBV14	TRBJ1-5	.	medium-sized	CASSQVGGGAGQPQHF	TGTGCCAGCAGCCAAGTCGGCGGGGGCGCGGGTCAGCCCCAGCATTTT
TRBV4-2	TRBJ2-2	.	.	CASSGQVDTGELFF	TGTGCCAGCAGCGGGCAGGTAGACACCGGGGAGCTGTTTTTT
TRBV28	TRBJ1-3	TRBD1	few	CASSPGGTESGNTIYF	TGTGCCAGCAGTCCTGGGGGGACAGAGTCTGGAAACACCATATATTTT
TRBV6-1	TRBJ1-5	.	.	CASSDAATVYQPQHF	TGTGCCAGCAGTGATGCGGCGACAGTTTATCAGCCCCAGCATTTT
TRBV4-1	TRBJ2-3	.	.	CASSQGGVDTQYF	TGCGCCAGCAGCCAAGGCGGTGTGGATACGCAGTATTTT
TRBV18	TRBJ2-2	TRBD1	.	CASSPIVGTEHTGELFF	TGTGCCAGCTCACCAATCGTCGGGACAGAACACACCGGGGAGCTGTTTTTT
TRBV19	TRBJ1-1	.	.	CASSWKRGEAFF	TGTGCCAGTAGCTGGAAACGGGGTGAAGCTTTCTTT
TRBV7-3	TRBJ2-4	.	.	CASRPGGEADIQYF	TGTGCCAGCAGACCCGGAGGGGAGGCGGACATTCAGTACTTC
TRBV6-1	TRBJ2-7	.	.	CASSDWGLYEQYF	TGTGCCAGCAGTGATTGGGGACTCTACGAGCAGTACTTC
TRBV14	TRBJ1-1	.	.	CASSRRGEAFF	TGTGCCAGCAGCCGGAGGGGTGAAGCTTTCTTT
TRBV14	TRBJ1-2	.	.	CASSQEGRGNGYGYTF	TGTGCCAGCAGCCAAGAAGGGCGAGGGAATGGCTATGGCTACACCTTC
TRBV3-1/TRBV3-2	TRBJ1-1	.	.	CASSQGKRAFF	TGTGCCAGCAGCCAAGGCAAGCGAGCTTTCTTT
TRBV18	TRBJ2-2	TRBD1	.	CASSPTMGQANTGELFF	TGTGCCAGCTCACCGACGATGGGACAGGCTAACACCGGGGAGCTGTTTTTT
TRBV11-3	TRBJ1-4	.	.	CASSLGPGEKLFF	TGTGCCAGCAGCTTAGGCCCGGGGGAAAAACTGTTTTTT
TRBV3-1/TRBV3-2	TRBJ1-4	TRBD1	.	CASSQGQGGNEKLFF	TGTGCCAGCAGCCAGGGACAGGGTGGGAATGAAAAACTGTTTTTT
TRBV27	TRBJ1-5	TRBD1	.	CASNALGEQGAAQPQHF	TGTGCCAGCAACGCCCTTGGGGAACAGGGGGCCGCTCAGCCCCAGCATTTT
TRBV6-5	TRBJ2-2	.	.	CASGGTQWGTGELFF	TGTGCCAGCGGGGGCACACAGTGGGGCACCGGGGAGCTGTTTTTT
TRBV5-1	TRBJ1-1	TRBD1	.	CASSLDGTGNTEAFF	TGCGCCAGCAGCTTGGACGGGACAGGGAACACTGAAGCTTTCTTT
TRBV19	TRBJ1-1	TRBD1	.	CASYGDRDRTEAFF	TGTGCCAGCTATGGGGACAGGGATCGGACTGAAGCTTTCTTT
TRBV5-5	TRBJ1-1	.	.	CASSQLQVNTEAFF	TGTGCCAGCAGCCAACTACAGGTTAACACTGAAGCTTTCTTT
TRBV3-1/TRBV3-2	TRBJ1-6	.	once	CASSQELGVKKSPLHF	TGTGCCAGCAGCCAAGAGTTGGGAGTAAAAAAATCACCCCTCCACTTT
TRBV12-5	TRBJ1-5	.	few	CASGRDTSLVSNQPQHF	TGTGCTAGTGGCCGGGACACGTCCCTAGTTAGCAATCAGCCCCAGCATTTT
TRBV5-1	TRBJ1-6	.	few	CASRSTGGAGYSPLHF	TGCGCCAGCAGGTCGACAGGTGGCGCCGGTTATTCACCCCTCCACTTT
TRBV7-8	TRBJ1-5	.	.	CASSLEEGQPQHF	TGTGCCAGCAGCTTAGAAGAGGGTCAGCCCCAGCATTTT